This record looks at one T cell receptor (beta chain) sequence and its context. Looked up from germline, CDR1 is SGHRS and CDR2 is YFSETQ. The CDR3 contains 15 residues. Unmatched junction bases numbered 7, after V lost 4 bases and J lost 2 bases. These data originate in a study of blood T cell repertoires in COVID-19. At the level of the study: Collection of acute and convalescent COVID-19 samples took place in the United States, Italy and Spain. Sample material is recorded as cDNA or gDNA derived from T cells, B-cell-depleted T cells, or PBMCs.

Per the authors' pipeline: Estimates of nucleated cell counts were drawn from the amplification of reference gene primers. The table came from immunoSEQ multiplex PCR; TCRdb's copy has only in-frame clones and leaves some out. V and J calls and clone size follow that table, whereas D and trimming were derived from the DNA. Of fewer than 55,000 clones listed, around nine tenths were seen once; the top ten hold approximately 10%. This clonotype was sampled from a man older than 75 with active or convalescent COVID-19. The V and J genes are TRBV5-1 and TRBJ2-3, with TRBD1 identical over 7 bases. Sequencing was performed on peripheral blood. CDR3 region: CASSVGQIFTDTQYF. CDR3 nucleotides: TGCGCCAGCAGCGTGGGACAGATCTTCACAGATACGCAGTATTTT.